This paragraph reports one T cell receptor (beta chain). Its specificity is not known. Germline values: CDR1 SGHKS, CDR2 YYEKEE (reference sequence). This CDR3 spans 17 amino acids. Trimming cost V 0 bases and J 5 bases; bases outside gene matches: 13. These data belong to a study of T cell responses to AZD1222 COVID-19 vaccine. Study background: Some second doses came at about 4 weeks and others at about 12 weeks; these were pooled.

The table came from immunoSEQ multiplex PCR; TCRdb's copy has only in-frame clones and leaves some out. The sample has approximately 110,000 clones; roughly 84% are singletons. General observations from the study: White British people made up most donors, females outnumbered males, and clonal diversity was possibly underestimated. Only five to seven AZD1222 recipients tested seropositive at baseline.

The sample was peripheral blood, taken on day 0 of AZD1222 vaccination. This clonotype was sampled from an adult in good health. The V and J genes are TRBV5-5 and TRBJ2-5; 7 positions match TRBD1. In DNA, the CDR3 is TGTGCCAGCAGCTTGGTTTTCGGGCAACTCAGGGGGGAGACCCAGTACTTC. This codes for CASSLVFGQLRGETQYF.